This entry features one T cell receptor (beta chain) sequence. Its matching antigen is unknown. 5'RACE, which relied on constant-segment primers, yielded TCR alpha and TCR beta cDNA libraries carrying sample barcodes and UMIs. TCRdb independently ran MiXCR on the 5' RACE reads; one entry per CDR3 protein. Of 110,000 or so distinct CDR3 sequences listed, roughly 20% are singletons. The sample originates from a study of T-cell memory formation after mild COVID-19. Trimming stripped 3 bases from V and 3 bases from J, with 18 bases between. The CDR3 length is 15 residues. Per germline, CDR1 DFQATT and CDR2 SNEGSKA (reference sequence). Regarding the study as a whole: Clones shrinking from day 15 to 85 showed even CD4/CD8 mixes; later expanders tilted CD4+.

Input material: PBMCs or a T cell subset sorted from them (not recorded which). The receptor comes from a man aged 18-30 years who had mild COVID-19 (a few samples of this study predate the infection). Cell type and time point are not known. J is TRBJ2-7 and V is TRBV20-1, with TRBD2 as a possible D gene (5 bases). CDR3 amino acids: CSASRLANSIYEQYF. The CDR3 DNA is TGCAGTGCTAGCCGCCTAGCAAACTCGATCTACGAGCAGTACTTC.